The rows below give T cell receptor beta chains drawn from one sample of a study of T cell responses to AZD1222 COVID-19 vaccine. TCRdb keeps only in-frame clones here, not all; method: immunoSEQ multiplex PCR. The sample carries about 100,000 clones, just under 90% recorded once. Material: peripheral blood, obtained on day 0 of AZD1222 vaccination. These receptors came from an adult in good health. Both conserved end residues are part of each CDR3. The D gene is left open where the match is weak. The size of a clone is reported for some rows only, either as once, few or many, or as a class for expanded clones.

cdr3_aa | cdr3_nt | v_call | d_call | j_call | clone_size
CASSSVWGQGEGGTEAFF | TGTGCCAGCAGCTCCGTCTGGGGGCAAGGTGAGGGCGGCACTGAAGCTTTCTTT | TRBV3-1/TRBV3-2 | - | TRBJ1-1 | -
CASTAGHLNYGYTF | TGTGCCAGCACGGCGGGACATCTTAACTATGGCTACACCTTC | TRBV7-9 | - | TRBJ1-2 | -
CASSQDWTINQPQHF | TGCGCCAGCAGCCAAGATTGGACCATCAATCAGCCCCAGCATTTT | TRBV4-3 | - | TRBJ1-5 | -
CSVAGESETQYF | TGCAGCGTTGCAGGGGAGAGCGAGACCCAGTACTTC | TRBV29-1 | - | TRBJ2-5 | -
CATSVSDREETQYF | TGTGCCACCAGTGTCTCCGACAGGGAAGAGACCCAGTACTTC | TRBV24-1 | TRBD1 | TRBJ2-5 | -
CASSSPRGGEKLFF | TGTGCCAGCAGCTCCCCCCGGGGCGGGGAAAAACTGTTTTTT | TRBV5-6 | - | TRBJ1-4 | once
CASSLIGLAGVMSYNEQFF | TGTGCCAGCAGCTTAATTGGGCTAGCGGGAGTCATGTCCTACAATGAGCAGTTCTTC | TRBV7-2 | TRBD2 | TRBJ2-1 | -
CSVEGEGFAEQYF | TGCAGCGTTGAGGGGGAAGGGTTCGCCGAGCAGTACTTC | TRBV29-1 | - | TRBJ2-7 | -
CASSSGDGNIQYF | TGTGCCAGCAGTTCAGGGGATGGGAACATTCAGTACTTC | TRBV12-3/TRBV12-4 | - | TRBJ2-4 | once
CASSPGQGGLAYEQYF | TGTGCCAGCAGCCCGGGACAGGGGGGGTTGGCCTACGAGCAGTACTTC | TRBV5-6 | TRBD1 | TRBJ2-7 | -
CAISPNGDTQYF | TGTGCCATCAGCCCCAACGGAGATACGCAGTATTTT | TRBV10-3 | - | TRBJ2-3 | -
CASRTKTVNYGYTF | TGTGCCAGCAGAACTAAGACAGTTAACTATGGCTACACCTTC | TRBV2 | - | TRBJ1-2 | -
CASSFGTSNPSYEQYF | TGTGCCAGCAGTTTCGGGACTTCGAATCCTTCCTACGAGCAGTACTTC | TRBV28 | - | TRBJ2-7 | -
CASSVSGSSVAYF | TGTGCCAGCAGCGTAAGCGGGAGCAGCGTTGCGTACTTC | TRBV7-2 | TRBD2 | TRBJ2-7 | -
CASSLGENTEAFF | TGTGCCAGCAGCTTGGGCGAGAACACTGAAGCTTTCTTT | TRBV7-2 | - | TRBJ1-1 | -
CASSGQAGHSTDTQYF | TGTGCCAGCAGCGGGCAAGCGGGACATAGCACAGATACGCAGTATTTT | TRBV9 | - | TRBJ2-3 | once
CASSPPGTTSGNTIYF | TGTGCCAGCAGCCCACCCGGGACTACCTCTGGAAACACCATATATTTT | TRBV11-2 | - | TRBJ1-3 | -
CAGEGLAGSSSTDTQYF | TGTGCGGGGGAGGGGCTAGCGGGGTCGTCTAGCACAGATACGCAGTATTTT | TRBV30 | TRBD2 | TRBJ2-3 | -
CASGGGAFNTEAFF | TGTGCCAGCGGCGGGGGGGCTTTTAACACTGAAGCTTTCTTT | TRBV18 | - | TRBJ1-1 | -
CASSFRSEQYF | TGTGCCAGCAGTTTCAGGAGCGAGCAGTACTTC | TRBV12-3/TRBV12-4 | - | TRBJ2-7 | -
CASSLLADNEQFF | TGCGCCAGCAGCTTGCTAGCGGATAATGAGCAGTTCTTC | TRBV5-1 | TRBD2 | TRBJ2-1 | -
CASRGQSGNTIYF | TGTGCCAGCAGGGGACAGTCTGGAAACACCATATATTTT | TRBV3-1/TRBV3-2 | TRBD1 | TRBJ1-3 | -
CASSQPTALGYGYTF | TGTGCCAGCAGCCAACCAACAGCCCTAGGCTATGGCTACACCTTC | TRBV7-8 | - | TRBJ1-2 | -
CASRGQDNSPLHF | TGTGCCAGCAGGGGACAGGATAATTCACCCCTCCACTTT | TRBV6-4 | TRBD1 | TRBJ1-6 | medium-sized
CATSSNFPGVDGYTF | TGTGCCACCAGCAGCAATTTCCCCGGAGTTGATGGCTACACCTTC | TRBV15 | - | TRBJ1-2 | -
CASSSERNTEAFF | TGTGCCAGCAGCAGCGAGAGGAACACTGAAGCTTTCTTT | TRBV9 | - | TRBJ1-1 | -
CASSPLPQGGYGYTF | TGTGCCAGCAGCCCGCTTCCTCAGGGGGGTTATGGCTACACCTTC | TRBV7-9 | TRBD1 | TRBJ1-2 | -
CAWDGRNRGVNGYTF | TGTGCCTGGGACGGACGAAACAGGGGTGTGAATGGCTACACCTTC | TRBV30 | TRBD1 | TRBJ1-2 | few
CSASSGGVTEAFF | TGCAGTGCTAGTAGCGGGGGCGTCACTGAAGCTTTCTTT | TRBV20-1 | - | TRBJ1-1 | -
CASSVQGNYGYTF | TGTGCCAGCAGTGTACAGGGAAACTATGGCTACACCTTC | TRBV28 | - | TRBJ1-2 | -
CASRGLAGVADTQYF | TGTGCCAGCAGAGGACTAGCGGGGGTGGCAGATACGCAGTATTTT | TRBV6-5 | TRBD2 | TRBJ2-3 | -
CASSHSRVGYTF | TGTGCCAGCAGCCACTCACGAGTCGGCTACACCTTC | TRBV14 | - | TRBJ1-2 | -
CASSLAGSQNTEAFF | TGTGCCAGCAGCTTAGCAGGAAGTCAGAACACTGAAGCTTTCTTT | TRBV5-6 | - | TRBJ1-1 | -
CASSAPPSSGGSHEQFF | TGTGCCAGCAGCGCCCCCCCCTCTAGCGGGGGCAGCCATGAGCAGTTCTTC | TRBV7-9 | TRBD2 | TRBJ2-1 | -
CSVVTSGVNTGELFF | TGCAGCGTTGTGACTAGCGGGGTGAACACCGGGGAGCTGTTTTTT | TRBV29-1 | TRBD2 | TRBJ2-2 | -
CASSLTGSRDGEQYF | TGTGCCAGCAGTTTAACCGGCTCCAGGGACGGCGAGCAGTACTTC | TRBV27 | - | TRBJ2-7 | -
CASSTGINYGYTF | TGTGCCAGCAGCACGGGGATTAACTATGGCTACACCTTC | TRBV9 | - | TRBJ1-2 | -
CATSRDRGQETQYF | TGTGCCACCAGCAGAGATAGAGGCCAAGAGACCCAGTACTTC | TRBV15 | - | TRBJ2-5 | -
CGNSGSSGNTIYF | TGTGGCAATTCTGGGAGCTCTGGAAACACCATATATTTT | TRBV10-3 | - | TRBJ1-3 | -
CASSRGQNYGYTF | TGCGCCAGCAGCCGAGGACAGAACTATGGCTACACCTTC | TRBV4-3 | - | TRBJ1-2 | -
CASSPPGTATDRGTEAFF | TGTGCCAGCAGCCCTCCAGGGACAGCGACGGATAGGGGCACTGAAGCTTTCTTT | TRBV3-1/TRBV3-2 | TRBD1 | TRBJ1-1 | -
CASMSGETQYF | TGTGCCAGTATGTCGGGAGAGACCCAGTACTTC | TRBV19 | - | TRBJ2-5 | -